Sequencing of this T cell receptor beta chain was carried out in a study of blood T cell repertoires in COVID-19. V was cut by 6 bases and J by 1 base, with 3 bases left in between. CDR3 length: 11 residues. Germline CDR1 and CDR2: MGHDK and SYGVNS. TCRdb's table, derived via immunoSEQ multiplex PCR, lists solely in-frame clones and lacks some. The data show under 350,000 clones, roughly 86% seen once. The TCR comes from a woman in her sixties who had recovered from COVID-19. The chain uses TRBV25-1 and TRBJ1-1; D is unclear. Sequenced material: PBMCs or T cells enriched from blood (not recorded which). Written as DNA, the CDR3 is TGTGCCAGCAGCGGGAACACTGAAGCTTTCTTT. Translated, it gives CASSGNTEAFF. Full variable domain (missing parts from reference TRBV25-1 and TRBJ1-1): EADIYQTPRYLVIGTGKKITLECSQTMGHDKMYWYQQDPGMELHLIHYSYGVNSTEKGDLSSESTVSRIRTEHFPLTLESARPSHTSQYLCASSGNTEAFFGQGTRLTVV.